The next 12 T cell receptor beta chains were all read from a single sample in a study of tumor-infiltrating lymphocytes in primary liver carcinoma. Unsorted bulk tissue (about 18-32 mg) underwent RNA and DNA co-extraction. Synthesis of TCR beta cDNA was carried out from 500 ng total RNA with a constant-region primer. Modified slightly, ARM-PCR produced TCR beta libraries over three nested multiplex PCR rounds. Investigators reported that the first two PCR rounds, at 10 cycles each, used TRBV1-TRBV30 forward primers with a C-beta reverse primer. TCRdb redid the calling of the multiplex PCR reads with MiXCR, one entry per CDR3 protein. The repertoire holds approximately 64,000 distinct CDR3 sequences, with about 65% as singletons. The specimen sequenced was liver tumor tissue from sampling region 4. Sample subset: tumor region T4, right-lateral pole. The receptors here all came from a man between 40 and 49 years old with primary liver carcinoma and hepatitis B virus infection.

CDR3 loop: CSASPSSGRAKTEAFF. The CDR3 DNA reads as TGCAGTGCTAGCCCCTCCTCGGGGCGGGCGAAAACTGAAGCTTTCTTT. The chain carries TRBV20-1 and TRBJ1-1, with D maybe TRBD1 (5 bases). V lost 3 bases and J 5 bases, leaving 22 bases between the germline ends. Germline-derived CDR1 and CDR2 are DFQATT and SNEGSKA (reference sequence). CDR3 length: 16 residues.

Notes on this clonotype: A read error may account for a junction end that differs from germline. The chain is built from TRBV4-2 and TRBJ2-5; 12 bases align to TRBD2. Per the germline V gene, CDR1 is LGHNA and CDR2 is YNFKEQ. The CDR3 has 16 residues. The CDR3 nucleotides are TGTGCCAGCAACCAATCTAGCGGGAGGGACAGGATGACCCAGTACTTC. Its translation: CASNQSSGRDRMTQYF.

With respect to this clonotype: Being one base from a much bigger clone, this may be a read error. The gene calls are TRBV19 and TRBJ2-7; D is possibly TRBD1 (6 bases). Germline loops: CDR1 LNHDA, CDR2 SQIVND (reference sequence). The CDR3 is 13 amino acids. The DNA for the CDR3 is TGTGCCAGTTGTATTAACAGGGCCTACGAGCAGTACTTC. Residues: CASCINRAYEQYF.

This clonotype was seen only a few times. CDR3 amino acids: CASTDPTEDRMYEQYF. In DNA, the CDR3 is TGTGCCAGCACCGACCCCACCGAAGACAGGATGTACGAGCAGTACTTC. The V call is TRBV6-6, the J call TRBJ2-7; the D gene is possibly TRBD1 (6 bases). The CDR3 runs to 16 residues. Germline V gives CDR1 MNHNY, CDR2 SVGAGI (reference sequence). With 7 bases removed from V and 4 bases from J, the gap between germline ends came to 23 bases.

This chain joins TRBV21-1 and TRBJ2-2; the table's D gene call, TRBD1, was not cross checked with the DNA. TRBV21-1 is annotated as a pseudogene. The CDR3 totals 15 residues. The CDR3 nucleotides read TGTGCCAGCAGACCGGGACAGGGGGACACCGGGGAACTGTTTTTT. It yields the protein CASRPGQGDTGELFF.

This clonotype was observed once. A much larger clone lies one base from this, so it may be a read error. V gene TRBV4-3 combines with J gene TRBJ2-6; D could derive from TRBD1 or TRBD2 (5 bases each). Germline loops: CDR1 LGHNA, CDR2 YSLEER. V lost 1 base and J lost 9, with 10 bases in between. The length of the CDR3 is 14 residues. The CDR3 protein is CASSQGGGVNVLTF. As DNA, the CDR3 is TGCGCCAGCAGCCAAGGTGGGGGAGTCAACGTCCTGACTTTC.

As for this clonotype: An end of the junction does not agree with germline; a read error may underlie this. The chain uses TRBV11-2 and TRBJ1-2, with 7 bases lining up with TRBD1. Germline assignment: CDR1 SGHAT and CDR2 FQNNGV. This CDR3 comprises 15 residues. The chain's CDR3 is CANSLGGTALGGYTF. The CDR3 DNA is TGTGCCAACAGCTTAGGTGGGACAGCCCTAGGAGGCTATACCTTT.

Of note for this clonotype: A much larger clone sits a single nucleotide away, making a read error possible. The chain has TRBV28 and TRBJ1-1; TRBD1 matches at 8 bases. V lost 7 bases, J lost 4 bases, and 11 bases stayed unmatched. The V gene's germline CDR1 is MDHEN and CDR2 SYDVKM. CDR3 length equals 15 residues. In nucleotides, the CDR3 is TGTGCCAGCAACCCACAGGGGGTGAGGTCCACTGAAGCTTTCTTT. It yields the protein CASNPQGVRSTEAFF.

J is TRBJ2-7 and V is TRBV29-1; D is unresolved. CDR3 length equals 12 residues. Germline V CDR1 and CDR2: SQVTM, ANQGSEA. V dropped 7 bases and J dropped 2 bases, with 12 bases sitting between them. In DNA form, the CDR3 reads TGCAGCGCAAACTTTGGTACCTACGAGCAGTACTTC. This codes for CSANFGTYEQYF.

This clonotype has ten or more counts. The chain uses TRBV5-1 and TRBJ1-2; no reliable D call. V shed 1 base and J shed 3 bases, with 7 bases lying between them. This CDR3 is built from 13 residues. Germline V gene lookup returns CDR1 SGHRS and CDR2 YFSETQ. The CDR3 nucleotides are TGCGCCAGCAGCTTGCTGTCGGACTATGGCTACACCTTC. Residues: CASSLLSDYGYTF.

This clonotype has a handful of counts. This chain joins TRBV4-1 and TRBJ1-5; D gene ambiguous. The CDR3 consists of 17 residues. The ends were cut back, 0 bases at V and 4 bases at J, with 16 bases in the middle. From germline, CDR1 is MGHRA and CDR2 YSYEKL. The CDR3 region is CASSQDLWLSANQPQHF. CDR3 bases: TGCGCCAGCAGCCAAGATTTATGGCTATCGGCGAATCAGCCCCAGCATTTT.

This chain connects TRBV6-1 to TRBJ2-3; D possibly uses TRBD1 or TRBD2 (5 bases each). Per germline, CDR1 MNHNS and CDR2 SASEGT. This CDR3 is 13 amino acids long. Trimming took off 6 bases at V and 14 bases at J, with 21 bases between the two ends. CDR3 loop: CASSSHTAERGYF. The DNA of the CDR3 is TGTGCCAGCAGCAGTCATACAGCGGAGAGGGGGTATTTT.